Listed below are T cell receptor beta chains from one sample, sequenced in a study of T cells in Graves' hyperthyroidism and ophthalmopathy. TCRdb redid the calling of the multiplex PCR reads with MiXCR, one entry per CDR3 protein. The repertoire includes over 700,000 distinct CDR3 sequences, approximately 40% of them detected once, and roughly 31% sits in the top ten. Sequencing was carried out using blood. The receptors were sampled from a woman between 35 and 50 years old with Graves' hyperthyroidism. Each CDR3 is given with its conserved first and last residue. A D gene is named only where the DNA matches it firmly. Clone size is given for some rows only: seen once, a few or many times, or a class if the clone is expanded.

clone_size d_call j_call v_call cdr3_nt cdr3_aa
once NA TRBJ2-2 TRBV2 TGTGCCAGCCTCGATGGGGAGCTGTTTTTT CASLDGELFF
NA NA TRBJ2-6 TRBV19 TGTGCCAGTAGTGTCCGTGGGGATAGGGAGCTCTCTGGGGCCAACGTCCTGACTTTC CASSVRGDRELSGANVLTF
NA TRBD2 TRBJ2-7 TRBV7-4 TGTGCCAGCGACCCGGGACTAGCGGCCCCCCCGTTCTACGAGCAGTACTTC CASDPGLAAPPFYEQYF
many NA TRBJ2-7 TRBV7-2 TGTGCCAGCAGCAAATCAGGGCCCGGCGAGCAGTACTTC CASSKSGPGEQYF
many TRBD1 TRBJ1-6 TRBV7-2 TGTGCCAGCAGCTTAGGATCTGGACAGGTGTATTCACCCCTCCACTTT CASSLGSGQVYSPLHF
NA TRBD1 TRBJ1-4 TRBV28 TGTGCCAGCAGTCTTAGGGGGCTCAGTGAAAAACTGTTTTTT CASSLRGLSEKLFF
many NA TRBJ1-6 TRBV7-2 TGTGCCAGCACCCCAGTTCCGTTGCAGACTAATTCACCCCTCCACTTT CASTPVPLQTNSPLHF
NA NA TRBJ1-1 TRBV29-1 TGCAGCGTCCCCAATGAGGGTGGGGCTGAAGCTTTCTTT CSVPNEGGAEAFF
many TRBD1 TRBJ1-5 TRBV7-2 TGTGCCAGCAGCGTAGACAGGGATGAACCCCAGCATTTT CASSVDRDEPQHF
NA NA TRBJ1-1 TRBV7-9 TGTGCCAGCGGCAACCCCACGAACACTGAAGCTTTCTTT CASGNPTNTEAFF
NA NA TRBJ1-5 TRBV6-1 TGTGCCAGCTCTCTGTTAGGGGGGGGCTACGAGCAGCCCCAGCATTTT CASSLLGGGYEQPQHF
NA NA TRBJ1-1 TRBV10-3 TGTGCCATCAGTGAGGGACTGACGGATGGAGAAGCTTTCTTT CAISEGLTDGEAFF
many TRBD1 TRBJ2-2 TRBV7-8 TGTGCCAGCAGGCGACAGGGTGACACCGGGGAGCTGTTTTTT CASRRQGDTGELFF
NA NA TRBJ1-3 TRBV13 TGTGCCAGCAGTTACTTCGCCTTCATCAGAGGTGACTCTGGAAACACCACATATTTT CASSYFAFIRGDSGNTTYF
many TRBD1 TRBJ1-1 TRBV19 TGTGCCGGGACAGACCCGAACACTGAAGCTTTCTTT CAGTDPNTEAFF
NA NA TRBJ1-1 TRBV16 TGTGCCAGCAGCCCCCCATTATTCTTT CASSPPLFF
many TRBD1 TRBJ1-3 TRBV19 TGTGCCACCGGGACAGGAGGAAACACCATATATTTT CATGTGGNTIYF
NA NA TRBJ1-1 TRBV9 TGTGCCAGCAGCGTAGGGGGTATGGGGAACACTGAAGCTTTCTTT CASSVGGMGNTEAFF
few NA TRBJ1-2 TRBV10-3 TGTGCCAGCAGTCGGACCGGAAGGAACTATGGCTACACCTTC CASSRTGRNYGYTF
NA NA TRBJ1-1 TRBV6-5 TGTGCCAGCAGTTACTCTGTACGCGAGGGAGTCCCTGAAGCTTTCTTT CASSYSVREGVPEAFF
many NA TRBJ1-1 TRBV29-1 TGCAGCGTTGTTCTTTCGGCGATGAACACTGAAGCTTTCTTT CSVVLSAMNTEAFF
NA NA TRBJ1-5 TRBV18 TGTGCCAGCTCACCTTCGGGCACCTGGCAGCCCCAGCATTTT CASSPSGTWQPQHF
NA TRBD1 TRBJ1-1 TRBV11-2 TGTGCCAGCAGTTACGACAGGGCCACTGAAGCTCTCTTT CASSYDRATEALF
many NA TRBJ2-7 TRBV20-1 TGCAGCAGATGGGGAGGGACAAATGGCTACGAGCAGTACTTC CSRWGGTNGYEQYF
many NA TRBJ1-1 TRBV24-1 TGTGCCACCAGTGATGGGGGACAGAACACTGAAGCTTTCTTT CATSDGGQNTEAFF
few NA TRBJ2-7 TRBV5-1 TGCGCCAGCAGCTTCTTGGACAGTCGGGACGAGCAGTACTTC CASSFLDSRDEQYF
many TRBD1 TRBJ2-7 TRBV19 TGTGCCAGTAGTCTTGGACAGGGTCACAACGAGCAGTACTTC CASSLGQGHNEQYF
many NA TRBJ2-7 TRBV24-1 TGTGCCACCAGTGACCCCCACAGGGACTACGAGCAGTACTTC CATSDPHRDYEQYF
many TRBD1 TRBJ1-2 TRBV7-2 TGTGCCAGCAGCCCACGGCCGGGACAGCTTAACTATGGCTACACCTTC CASSPRPGQLNYGYTF
few TRBD1 TRBJ1-2 TRBV6-6 TGTGCCAGCAGTTACGACAGGGTCGGCGGCTACACCTTC CASSYDRVGGYTF
NA NA TRBJ1-5 TRBV11-2 TGTGCCAGCAGCCAAGATCCTCCATCACTGGGCAATCAGCCCCAGCATTTT CASSQDPPSLGNQPQHF
many NA TRBJ1-5 TRBV7-9 TGTGCCAGCAGCTTAGCGGGGTTCAATCAGCCCCAGCATTTT CASSLAGFNQPQHF
many TRBD1 TRBJ1-2 TRBV10-3 TGTGCCATCAGTGAGTCCCCAGCGAGGGACAGGGCAGATGGCTACACCTTC CAISESPARDRADGYTF
few NA TRBJ1-1 TRBV7-2 TGCGCCAGCAGCCGAATAAGAGGGCAGAACACTGAAGCTTTCTTT CASSRIRGQNTEAFF
once TRBD2 TRBJ2-5 TRBV29-1 TGCAGCGTGGAGCGGGAGGGCCAAGAGACCCAGTACTTC CSVEREGQETQYF
many NA TRBJ1-4 TRBV12-3/TRBV12-4 TGTGCCAGCAGTTTAGCGCTGGCAGGAGGACTGTTTTTT CASSLALAGGLFF
NA NA TRBJ2-7 TRBV7-2 TGTGCCAGCAGCGGGCGGGACATCCGTCACTTC CASSGRDIRHF
few TRBD1 TRBJ1-1 TRBV9 TGTGCCAGCAGCGTGGAGGACAGGGGGTCCACTGAAGCTTTCTTT CASSVEDRGSTEAFF
NA TRBD1 TRBJ1-2 TRBV20-1 TGCAGTGCTAGCGTGGGACAGTACTATGGCTACACCTTC CSASVGQYYGYTF
NA NA TRBJ1-4 TRBV10-3 TGTGCCATCGGAGCACCACCCGGGCAGCCGTACAATGAAAAACTGTTTTTT CAIGAPPGQPYNEKLFF
many NA TRBJ2-7 TRBV11-2 TGTGCCAGCAGCGCAGGAAGGGAGGGGGGGGAGCAGTACTTC CASSAGREGGEQYF
NA NA TRBJ2-7 TRBV7-9 TGTGCCAGCAGCCACCGGGACGACCGTTCCTACGAGCAGTACTTC CASSHRDDRSYEQYF
NA NA TRBJ1-1 TRBV7-9 TGTGCCAGCAGTTACAGTCAGAATGAAGCTTTCTTT CASSYSQNEAFF
few NA TRBJ1-6 TRBV7-7 TGTGCCAGCTCACCTACACTCAGGGAGACCTATAATTCACCCCTCCACTTT CASSPTLRETYNSPLHF
NA NA TRBJ2-7 TRBV7-9 TGTGCCAGCAGCCAAGGTCTTGGGGACGAGATCTACGAGCAGTACTTC CASSQGLGDEIYEQYF
few TRBD2 TRBJ2-7 TRBV7-2 TGTGCCAGCAGCCTGGGAGGGGAGGCGCAGTACTTC CASSLGGEAQYF
many TRBD1 TRBJ1-1 TRBV25-1 TGTGCCAGCAGTGATACACAGGGGAAGAGGACTGAAGCTTTCTTT CASSDTQGKRTEAFF
many NA TRBJ2-6 TRBV5-1 TGTGCCAGCAGTGATCTATCTGGGGCCAACGTCCTGACTTTC CASSDLSGANVLTF
many NA TRBJ1-2 TRBV6-5 TGTGCCAGCAGTTACTGGGGGGATCCGGACTATGGCTACACCTTC CASSYWGDPDYGYTF
many TRBD1 TRBJ1-1 TRBV20-1 TGCAGTGCTTCCCTACAGGGGGGCACTGAAGCTTTCTTT CSASLQGGTEAFF
NA NA TRBJ1-2 TRBV11-1 TGTGCCAGCAGTGAAGGGCCTAATAAGGACTATGGCTACACCTTC CASSEGPNKDYGYTF
many NA TRBJ1-1 TRBV29-1 TGCAGCGGACGGGAGAACACTGAAGCTTTCTTT CSGRENTEAFF
many NA TRBJ1-3 TRBV2 TGTGCCAGCAGTGAAACGGGGCCCGGAAACACCATATATTTT CASSETGPGNTIYF
few TRBD2 TRBJ2-6 TRBV12-3/TRBV12-4 TGTGCCAGCAGTCTCTCGGCACTAGCGGGAGTTCGGGCCGGGGCCAACGTCCTGACTTTC CASSLSALAGVRAGANVLTF
NA NA TRBJ1-5 TRBV7-8 TGTGCCAGCAGCCCCCGTTTGGCAGGGGATTCCAATCAGCCCCAGCATTTT CASSPRLAGDSNQPQHF